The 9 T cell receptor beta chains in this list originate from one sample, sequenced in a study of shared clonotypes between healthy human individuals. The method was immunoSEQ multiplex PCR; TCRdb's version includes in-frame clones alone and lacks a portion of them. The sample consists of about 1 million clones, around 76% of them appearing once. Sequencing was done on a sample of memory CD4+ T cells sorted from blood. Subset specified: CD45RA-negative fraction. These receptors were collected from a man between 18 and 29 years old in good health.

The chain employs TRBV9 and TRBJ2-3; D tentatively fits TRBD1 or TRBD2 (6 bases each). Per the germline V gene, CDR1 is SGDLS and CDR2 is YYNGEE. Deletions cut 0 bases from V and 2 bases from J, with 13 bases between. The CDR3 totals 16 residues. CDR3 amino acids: CASSVEGGINTDTQYF. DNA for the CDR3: TGTGCCAGCAGCGTAGAGGGGGGCATAAACACAGATACGCAGTATTTT.

CDR3 amino acids: CASSTLLRGPEETQYF. The CDR3 bases are TGTGCCAGTAGTACCCTCCTCCGGGGACCAGAAGAGACCCAGTACTTC. The V gene is TRBV19, the J gene TRBJ2-5; D is perhaps TRBD1 or TRBD2 (5 bases each). The CDR3 runs to 16 residues. Trimming removed 4 bases from V and 3 bases from J, with 18 bases in between. Per the germline V gene, CDR1 is LNHDA and CDR2 is SQIVND (reference sequence). Combining the CDR3 with reference TRBV19 and TRBJ2-5 gives the whole variable domain DGGITQSPKYLFRKEGQNVTLSCEQNLNHDAMYWYRQDPGQGLRLIYYSQIVNDFQKGDIAEGYSVSREKKESFPLTVTSAQKNPTAFYLCASSTLLRGPEETQYFGPGTRLLVL.

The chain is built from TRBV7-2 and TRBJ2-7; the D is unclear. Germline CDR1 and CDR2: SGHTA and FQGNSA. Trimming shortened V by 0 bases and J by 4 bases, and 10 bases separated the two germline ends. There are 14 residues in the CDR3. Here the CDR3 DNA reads TGTGCCAGCAGCTTAGCGATGACCAAATACGAGCAGTACTTC. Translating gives CASSLAMTKYEQYF.

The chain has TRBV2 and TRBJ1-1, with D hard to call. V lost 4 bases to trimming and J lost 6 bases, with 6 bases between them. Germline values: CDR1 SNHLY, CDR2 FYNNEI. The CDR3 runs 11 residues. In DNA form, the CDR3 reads TGTGCCAGCAGTGTATTGGCTGAAGCTTTCTTT. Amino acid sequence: CASSVLAEAFF. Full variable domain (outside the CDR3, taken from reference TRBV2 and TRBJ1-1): EPEVTQTPSHQVTQMGQEVILRCVPISNHLYFYWYRQILGQKVEFLVSFYNNEISEKSEIFDDQFSVERPDGSNFTLKIRSTKLEDSAMYFCASSVLAEAFFGQGTRLTVV.

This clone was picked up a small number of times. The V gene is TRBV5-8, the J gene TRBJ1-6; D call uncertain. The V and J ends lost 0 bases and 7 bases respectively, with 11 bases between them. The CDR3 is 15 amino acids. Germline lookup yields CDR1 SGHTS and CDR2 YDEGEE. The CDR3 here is CASSLVPEGNSPLHF. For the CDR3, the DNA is TGTGCCAGCAGCTTGGTTCCTGAGGGAAATTCACCCCTCCACTTT.

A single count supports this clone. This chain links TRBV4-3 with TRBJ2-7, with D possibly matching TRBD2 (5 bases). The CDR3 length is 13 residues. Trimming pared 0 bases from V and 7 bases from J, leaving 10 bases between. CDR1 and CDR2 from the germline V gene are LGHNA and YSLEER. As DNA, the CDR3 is TGCGCCAGCAGCCAAGATTCGAGGAGGGAGCAGTACTTC. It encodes CASSQDSRREQYF.

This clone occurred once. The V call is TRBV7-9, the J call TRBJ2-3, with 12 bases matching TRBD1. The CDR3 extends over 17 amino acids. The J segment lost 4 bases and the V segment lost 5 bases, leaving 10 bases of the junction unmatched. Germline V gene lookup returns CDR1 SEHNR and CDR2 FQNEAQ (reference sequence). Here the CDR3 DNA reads TGTGCCAGCAGCCGTCCCGCTGGGACAGGGGGCGCAGATACGCAGTATTTT. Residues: CASSRPAGTGGADTQYF.

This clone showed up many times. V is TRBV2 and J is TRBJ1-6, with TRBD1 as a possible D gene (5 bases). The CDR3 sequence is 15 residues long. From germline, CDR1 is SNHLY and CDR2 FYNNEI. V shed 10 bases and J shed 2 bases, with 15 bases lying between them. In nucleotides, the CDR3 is TGTGCCACTCTTATGGGGGGAACCTATAATTCACCCCTCCACTTT. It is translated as CATLMGGTYNSPLHF.

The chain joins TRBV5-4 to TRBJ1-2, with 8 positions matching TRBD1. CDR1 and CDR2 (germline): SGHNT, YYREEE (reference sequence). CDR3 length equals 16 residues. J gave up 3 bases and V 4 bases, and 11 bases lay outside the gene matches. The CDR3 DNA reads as TGTGCCAGCAGCAACGCAGGGGGCGCGATCCACTATGGCTACACCTTC. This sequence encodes CASSNAGGAIHYGYTF.